This TCR beta chain comes out of a study of T cells in tuberculosis. Turning to the study itself: IGRA-negative adolescents, IGRA-positive adolescents with latent tuberculosis and adults with active tuberculosis formed this South African cohort. Study results and limitations: Classification accuracy was about 90% (AUROC around 0.9) with the GMM-specific repertoire.

Germline loops: CDR1 KGHSH, CDR2 LQKENI. The CDR3 sequence is 13 residues long. V lost 3 bases, J lost 2 bases, and 7 bases lay in between. Assay used: immunoSEQ multiplex PCR; TCRdb lists only in-frame clones, some missing. The sample has roughly 34,000 clones, 86% seen once. Note on this clone: Its antigen is unidentified.

As for time point: new active TB diagnosis, blood taken before or within 7 days of starting treatment. The sequences come from PBMCs, collected at tuberculosis diagnosis. The receptor comes from an adult with tuberculosis. The chain has TRBV18 and TRBJ2-5; TRBD1 might be the D (5 bases). Here the CDR3 DNA reads TGTGCCAGCTCACCCCAGGGACAAGAGACCCAGTACTTC. It translates to CASSPQGQETQYF.